This T cell receptor beta chain was recovered during a study of blood T cell repertoires in COVID-19. Using immunoSEQ multiplex PCR, the repertoire was profiled, and TCRdb retains in-frame clones only, with some absent. Counted here are 270,000 or so clones, approximately 84% occurring once; the ten biggest clones make up more than 1.2%. This CDR3 is 13 amino acids long. Looked up from germline, CDR1 is SGHNT and CDR2 is YENEEA. V lost 4 bases and J lost 4, with 10 bases in between. The V and J genes are TRBV11-3 and TRBJ1-1; D gene uncertain. The sequence came from a human donor with COVID-19, enrolled during active disease. The donor label of this sample is uncertain. The sequencing input was peripheral blood. This CDR3 reads CASSSEGATEAFF. CDR3 DNA: TGTGCCAGCAGCTCGGAGGGAGCCACTGAAGCTTTCTTT.